This T cell receptor (beta chain) originates from a study of graft-versus-host responses after intestinal transplantation. At the level of the study: Grafts were multivisceral, liver-intestinal, or isolated intestinal. Once they had received anti-thymocyte globulin induction, all recipients took tacrolimus and steroids for around three years.

For this clone: The antigen is unknown.

Both intraepithelial and lamina propria lymphocytes were released by processing graft tissue. J gave up 3 bases and V 10 bases, and 2 bases lay outside the gene matches. CDR3 size: 13 residues. Germline CDR1 and CDR2: SGHAT and FQNNGV. Clones were sequenced by immunoSEQ multiplex PCR, and TCRdb holds only the in-frame ones, with some missing. The table lists under 20,000 clones, 74% of them singletons. Study results and caveats: Ileal or blood samples showed some GvH clones first, and such clones were also found in recipient marrow. Declines in HvG clones occurring early post-transplant were associated with peak circulating GvH clone levels.

The clonotype comes from a human patient who received an intestinal transplant, so some T cells may come from the graft donor. The chain employs TRBV11-2 and TRBJ2-1, with 11 bases identical to TRBD1. The source was ileum tissue, collected 14 days after transplant. As DNA, the CDR3 is TGTGCCATCGGGACAGGGGGCTACAATGAGCAGTTCTTC. This encodes CAIGTGGYNEQFF.